This T cell receptor beta chain was sequenced for a study of T cell responses to AZD1222 COVID-19 vaccine. Study-wide points: Clonal diversity was possibly underestimated, and the donors were mostly white British, with more females. Nearly half of unique spike-specific TCRs reportedly avoided B.1.351 and B.1.1.7 mutated regions.

Libraries were prepared by immunoSEQ multiplex PCR; TCRdb keeps only in-frame clonotypes and omits some of them. The sample shows some 150,000 clones, about 86% of them seen only once. V gave up 1 base and J gave up 2 bases, with 10 bases separating them. Germline V gene data show CDR1 as MGHDK and CDR2 as SYGVNS. The CDR3 is 15 residues long. This clone has a single count. The antigen remains unidentified. The sequencing here drew on peripheral blood, taken on day 0 of MenACWY control vaccination. This TCR derives from an adult in good health. This chain links TRBV25-1 with TRBJ2-3, with a tentative D call TRBD1 (6 bases). The CDR3 DNA follows: TGTGCCAGCAGTGAATGGAGACAGGACACAGATACGCAGTATTTT. Translation: CASSEWRQDTDTQYF.